This T cell receptor (beta chain) is drawn from a study of regulatory T cells in long-lasting Graves disease. Losses at the gene ends were 6 bases for V and 8 bases for J; bases not matched to a gene: 14. The CDR3 has 15 amino acids. This clonotype was recorded at least ten times. To make TCR beta libraries, researchers used iRepertoire HTBI primers and Arm-PCR of CDR3 regions. Each CDR3 protein gets one entry after TCRdb re-called the multiplex PCR reads with MiXCR. The sample has 400,000 to 500,000 distinct CDR3 sequences, about 15% seen once. This sample's time point: newly diagnosed GD, antithyroid drugs for less than 3 months. The TCR library was made from RNA extracted from PBMCs. Separately, the same data were catalogued under a study of T cells in Graves' hyperthyroidism and ophthalmopathy. From that study: Graves' hyperthyroidism qualified as stable when ophthalmopathy did not progress within 18 months. Patients between 18 and 65 years old had hyperthyroidism, newly diagnosed and lasting under 2 months. An initial round of RT-PCR targeting the TCR CDR3 relied on the HTBI primer set.

This TCR was recovered from a woman under 40 with Graves disease. This specimen consisted of peripheral blood mononuclear cells (PBMCs), obtained at new diagnosis, from a patient treated with antithyroid drugs. The V gene is TRBV12-3 or TRBV12-4, the J gene TRBJ1-2; TRBD1 aligns across 8 bases. As DNA, the CDR3 is TGTGCCAGCAGCCCCCCAGGGGGCCGAGGATCCGGCTACACCTTC. Translating gives CASSPPGGRGSGYTF.